This is a list of T cell receptor beta chains from one sample in a study of OX40 agonist ivuxolimab in advanced cancers. Sequenced by immunoSEQ multiplex PCR; TCRdb stores in-frame clones only, minus some. The sample has approximately 77,000 clones, around 85% seen once. The material was CD4+ or CD8+ T cells sorted from blood, obtained in a trial of the OX40 agonist ivuxolimab. The receptors derive from an adult with an advanced solid tumor such as melanoma, head and neck, liver or kidney cancer. Each CDR3 is given with its conserved first and last residue. A D gene is named only where the DNA matches it firmly. The size of a clone is reported for some rows only, either as once, few or many, or as a class for expanded clones.

TRBV11-2	NA	TRBJ1-5	NA	CASSLEGGGHNQPQHF	TGTGCCAGCAGCTTAGAAGGGGGGGGACACAATCAGCCCCAGCATTTT
TRBV7-2	TRBD1	TRBJ2-3	NA	CASSPRTGGTDTQYF	TGTGCCAGCAGCCCACGGACAGGGGGCACAGATACGCAGTATTTT
TRBV10-3	NA	TRBJ1-1	NA	CAIMEALNTEAFF	TGTGCCATCATGGAAGCCCTGAACACTGAAGCTTTCTTT
TRBV19	NA	TRBJ2-1	NA	CASSVQDLPYNEQFF	TGTGCCAGTAGTGTTCAGGACCTTCCCTACAATGAGCAGTTCTTC
TRBV9	TRBD2	TRBJ2-3	NA	CASRRRGGTDTQYF	TGTGCCAGCAGGAGGCGGGGGGGCACAGATACGCAGTATTTT
TRBV5-4	NA	TRBJ2-1	once	CASSSDPGDNEQFF	TGTGCCAGCAGCTCCGACCCCGGGGACAATGAGCAGTTCTTC
TRBV6-4	NA	TRBJ2-1	few	CASSHRGSSYNEQFF	TGTGCCAGCAGTCATCGGGGGTCGAGTTACAATGAGCAGTTCTTC
TRBV5-4	NA	TRBJ1-2	NA	CASSLGGREDNYGYTF	TGTGCCAGCAGCTTGGGGGGGCGCGAGGATAACTATGGCTACACCTTC
TRBV6-1	NA	TRBJ2-5	NA	CASSERNQETQYF	TGTGCCAGCAGTGAACGGAACCAAGAGACCCAGTACTTC
TRBV12-5	NA	TRBJ2-2	NA	CASKRGVSGELFF	TGTGCTAGTAAACGCGGGGTTTCGGGGGAGCTGTTTTTT
TRBV30	TRBD2	TRBJ2-3	NA	CAWESGGPNTDTQYF	TGTGCCTGGGAGAGCGGGGGCCCTAACACAGATACGCAGTATTTT
TRBV19	TRBD2	TRBJ2-1	NA	CASSIGPASGRNEQFF	TGTGCCAGTAGTATAGGGCCGGCTAGCGGGAGAAATGAGCAGTTCTTC
TRBV7-9	TRBD1	TRBJ2-1	NA	CASSLQGVLLYNEQFF	TGTGCCAGCAGCCTACAGGGGGTATTACTTTACAATGAGCAGTTCTTC
TRBV27	NA	TRBJ1-2	NA	CASSPRYRAPGAYGYTF	TGTGCCAGCAGTCCCCGATACCGGGCCCCGGGGGCCTATGGCTACACCTTC
TRBV19	NA	TRBJ1-3	NA	CASISYVAGNTIYF	TGTGCCAGTATCTCCTATGTGGCTGGAAACACCATATATTTT
TRBV18	TRBD2	TRBJ2-3	NA	CASSRLAGGPDTQYF	TGTGCCAGCTCACGACTAGCGGGGGGGCCGGATACGCAGTATTTT
TRBV7-9	NA	TRBJ2-3	NA	CASSLVQGGDTQYF	TGTGCCAGCAGCTTAGTTCAGGGTGGAGATACGCAGTATTTT
TRBV18	TRBD1	TRBJ2-2	NA	CASSGTGTNTGELFF	TGTGCCAGCTCAGGGACAGGCACGAACACCGGGGAGCTGTTTTTT
TRBV28	TRBD2	TRBJ2-5	NA	CASTRGSGVETQYF	TGTGCCAGCACGCGGGGTAGCGGGGTCGAGACCCAGTACTTC
TRBV5-1	NA	TRBJ1-6	NA	CASSFQGERYSPLHF	TGCGCCAGCAGCTTTCAAGGGGAGCGGTATTCACCCCTCCACTTT
TRBV25-1	TRBD1	TRBJ1-5	few	CASEGTGGAPQHF	TGTGCCAGCGAGGGAACAGGGGGCGCCCCCCAGCATTTT
TRBV6-1	NA	TRBJ2-2	NA	CASSDPRRLYTGELFF	TGTGCCAGCAGTGACCCGCGGCGTCTGTACACCGGGGAGCTGTTTTTT
TRBV7-3	TRBD1	TRBJ1-1	NA	CASSPGQGVVFF	TGTGCCAGCAGCCCCGGACAGGGAGTGGTTTTCTTT
TRBV7-2	NA	TRBJ2-2	NA	CASSLGWTGELFF	TGTGCCAGCAGCTTGGGTTGGACCGGGGAGCTGTTTTTT
TRBV27	NA	TRBJ1-1	once	CASSSASNTEAFF	TGTGCCAGCAGTTCAGCGTCCAACACTGAAGCTTTCTTT
TRBV4-2	NA	TRBJ1-3	NA	CASSSAPGRSGNTIYF	TGTGCCAGCAGCTCGGCCCCGGGACGCTCTGGAAACACCATATATTTT
TRBV7-3	NA	TRBJ2-3	NA	CASSLTGTQGDTQYF	TGTGCCAGCAGCTTAACGGGGACTCAGGGAGATACGCAGTATTTT
TRBV19	NA	TRBJ2-7	NA	CASSIRVNEQYF	TGTGCCAGTAGTATCCGAGTAAACGAGCAGTACTTC
TRBV2	TRBD2	TRBJ2-5	NA	CASSGSGRGETQYF	TGTGCCAGCAGCGGTAGCGGGAGGGGGGAGACCCAGTACTTC
TRBV18	NA	TRBJ1-5	NA	CASSRDRQVEPQHF	TGTGCCAGCTCACGGGACCGGCAAGTCGAGCCCCAGCATTTT
TRBV11-2	NA	TRBJ2-7	NA	CASSSVSFGEQYF	TGTGCCAGCAGCTCTGTCTCCTTTGGCGAGCAGTACTTC
TRBV7-8	TRBD1	TRBJ1-2	once	CASSLAGDRGIGYTF	TGTGCCAGCAGCTTAGCAGGGGACAGGGGGATTGGCTACACCTTC
TRBV19	NA	TRBJ2-5	NA	CASSIMVQETQYF	TGTGCCAGTAGTATTATGGTACAAGAGACCCAGTACTTC
TRBV9	NA	TRBJ2-1	NA	CASSVAGAGYNEQFF	TGTGCCAGCAGCGTAGCAGGGGCCGGTTACAATGAGCAGTTCTTC
TRBV5-6	NA	TRBJ2-7	few	CASSFLQELSYEQYF	TGTGCCAGCAGCTTCTTACAGGAACTCTCCTACGAGCAGTACTTC
TRBV15	TRBD2	TRBJ2-3	few	CATSKDAGGQVDTQYF	TGTGCCACCAGTAAAGATGCGGGGGGGCAAGTAGATACGCAGTATTTT
TRBV29-1	NA	TRBJ1-2	NA	CSVGQGQDYGYTF	TGCAGCGTAGGCCAGGGTCAGGACTATGGCTACACCTTC
TRBV6-5	TRBD1	TRBJ1-5	NA	CASSRTGGNQPQHF	TGTGCCAGCAGCCGGACAGGAGGCAATCAGCCCCAGCATTTT
TRBV5-1	TRBD1	TRBJ1-4	NA	CASSRGQNEKLFF	TGCGCCAGCAGCAGGGGACAGAATGAAAAACTGTTTTTT
TRBV11-2	TRBD2	TRBJ2-5	NA	CASSLDAAGGETQYF	TGTGCCAGCAGCTTAGATGCGGCGGGAGGGGAGACCCAGTACTTC
TRBV6-1	TRBD1	TRBJ2-7	NA	CATTGERYEQYF	TGTGCCACTACAGGGGAGAGGTACGAGCAGTACTTC
TRBV11-2	TRBD1	TRBJ2-7	NA	CASSGPGDRLSF	TGTGCCAGCAGTGGACCCGGGGACAGGTTGTCCTTC
TRBV19	NA	TRBJ1-5	NA	CASPDRVQPQHF	TGTGCCAGTCCCGACCGGGTTCAGCCCCAGCATTTT
TRBV7-6	TRBD1	TRBJ1-4	NA	CASSLVGTGEEKLFF	TGTGCCAGCAGCTTAGTAGGGACAGGGGAAGAAAAACTGTTTTTT
TRBV4-2	NA	TRBJ1-1	NA	CASSQDGSQSEAFF	TGTGCCAGCAGCCAAGACGGGTCCCAATCGGAAGCTTTCTTT
TRBV6-1	NA	TRBJ1-6	NA	CASSEGGSPLHF	TGTGCCAGCAGTGAAGGGGGCTCACCCCTCCACTTT
TRBV28	NA	TRBJ2-3	NA	CASSLRGDTQYF	TGTGCCAGCAGCCTTCGAGGGGATACGCAGTATTTT
TRBV28	TRBD1	TRBJ2-7	NA	CASSWSGQGEAYEQYF	TGTGCCAGCAGCTGGTCGGGACAGGGGGAAGCCTACGAGCAGTACTTC